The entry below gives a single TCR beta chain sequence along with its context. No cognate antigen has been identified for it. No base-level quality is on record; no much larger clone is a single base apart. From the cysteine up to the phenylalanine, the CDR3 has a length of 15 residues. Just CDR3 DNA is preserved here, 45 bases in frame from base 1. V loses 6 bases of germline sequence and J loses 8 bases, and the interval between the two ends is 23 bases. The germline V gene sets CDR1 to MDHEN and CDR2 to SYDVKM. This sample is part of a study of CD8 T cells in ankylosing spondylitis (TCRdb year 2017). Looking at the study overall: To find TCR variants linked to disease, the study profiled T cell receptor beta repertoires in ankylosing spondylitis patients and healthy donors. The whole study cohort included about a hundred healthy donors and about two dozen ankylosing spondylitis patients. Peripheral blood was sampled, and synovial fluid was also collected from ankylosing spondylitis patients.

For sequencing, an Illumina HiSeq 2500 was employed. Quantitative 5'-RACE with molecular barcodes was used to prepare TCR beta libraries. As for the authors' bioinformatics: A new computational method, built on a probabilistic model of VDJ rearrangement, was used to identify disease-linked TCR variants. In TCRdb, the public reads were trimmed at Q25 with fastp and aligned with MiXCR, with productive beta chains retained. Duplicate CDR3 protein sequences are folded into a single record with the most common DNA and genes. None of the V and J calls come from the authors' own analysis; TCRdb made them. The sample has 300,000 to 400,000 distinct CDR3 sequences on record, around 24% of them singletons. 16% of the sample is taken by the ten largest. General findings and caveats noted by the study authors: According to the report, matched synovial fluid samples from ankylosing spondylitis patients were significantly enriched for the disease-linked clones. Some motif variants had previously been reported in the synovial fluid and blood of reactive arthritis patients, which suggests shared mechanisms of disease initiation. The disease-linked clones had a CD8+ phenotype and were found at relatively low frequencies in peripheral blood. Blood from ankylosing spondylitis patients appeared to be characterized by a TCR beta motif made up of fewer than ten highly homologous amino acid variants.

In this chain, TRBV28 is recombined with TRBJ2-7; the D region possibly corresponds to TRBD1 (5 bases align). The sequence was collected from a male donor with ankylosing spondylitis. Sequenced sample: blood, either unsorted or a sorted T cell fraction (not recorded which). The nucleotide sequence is TGTGCCAGCAGGCTTAGAGCCGGGCCCCAGGGCCAGCAGTACTTC. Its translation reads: CASRLRAGPQGQQYF.